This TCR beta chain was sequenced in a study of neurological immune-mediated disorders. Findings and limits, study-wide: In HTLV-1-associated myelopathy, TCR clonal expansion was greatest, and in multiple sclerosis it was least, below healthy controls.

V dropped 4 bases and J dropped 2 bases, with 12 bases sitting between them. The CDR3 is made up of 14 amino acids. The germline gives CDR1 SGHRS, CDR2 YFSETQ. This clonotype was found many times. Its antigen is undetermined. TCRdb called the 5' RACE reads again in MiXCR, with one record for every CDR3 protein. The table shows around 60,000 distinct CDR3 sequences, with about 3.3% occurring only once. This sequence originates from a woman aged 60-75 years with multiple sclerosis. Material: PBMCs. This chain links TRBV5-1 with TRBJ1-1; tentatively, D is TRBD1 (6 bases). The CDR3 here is CASSQQGGNTEAFF. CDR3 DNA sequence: TGCGCCAGCAGCCAACAGGGTGGAAACACTGAAGCTTTCTTT.